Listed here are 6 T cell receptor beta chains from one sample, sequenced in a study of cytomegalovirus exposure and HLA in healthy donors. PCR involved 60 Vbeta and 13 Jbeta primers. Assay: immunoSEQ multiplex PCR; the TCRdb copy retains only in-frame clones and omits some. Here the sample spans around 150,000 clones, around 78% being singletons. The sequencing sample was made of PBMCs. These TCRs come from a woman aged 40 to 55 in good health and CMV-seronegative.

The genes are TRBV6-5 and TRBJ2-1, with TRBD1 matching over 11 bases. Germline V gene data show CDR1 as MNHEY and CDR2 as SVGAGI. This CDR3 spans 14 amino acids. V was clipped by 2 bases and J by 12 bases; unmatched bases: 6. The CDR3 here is CASSYGQGARGQFF. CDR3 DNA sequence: TGTGCCAGCAGTTACGGACAGGGGGCTCGGGGGCAGTTCTTC.

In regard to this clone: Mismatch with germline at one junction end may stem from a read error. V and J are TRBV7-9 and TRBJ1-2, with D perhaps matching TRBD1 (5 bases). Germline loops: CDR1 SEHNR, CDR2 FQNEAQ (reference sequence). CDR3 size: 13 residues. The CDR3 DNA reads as TGTTCCAGCAGCTCAGGGAACCCCTATGGCTACACCTTC. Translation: CSSSSGNPYGYTF.

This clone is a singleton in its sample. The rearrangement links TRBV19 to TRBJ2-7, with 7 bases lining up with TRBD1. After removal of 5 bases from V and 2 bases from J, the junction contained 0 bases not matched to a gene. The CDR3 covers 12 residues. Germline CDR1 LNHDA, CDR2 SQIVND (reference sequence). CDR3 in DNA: TGTGCCAGTAGTGACAGGGCCTACGAGCAGTACTTC. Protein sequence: CASSDRAYEQYF.

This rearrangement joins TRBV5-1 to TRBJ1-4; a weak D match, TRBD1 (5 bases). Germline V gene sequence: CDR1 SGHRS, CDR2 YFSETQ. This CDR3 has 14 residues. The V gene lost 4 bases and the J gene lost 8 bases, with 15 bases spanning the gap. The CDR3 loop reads CASSPGEGREKLFF. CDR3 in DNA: TGCGCCAGCAGCCCGGGGGAGGGACGCGAAAAACTGTTTTTT.

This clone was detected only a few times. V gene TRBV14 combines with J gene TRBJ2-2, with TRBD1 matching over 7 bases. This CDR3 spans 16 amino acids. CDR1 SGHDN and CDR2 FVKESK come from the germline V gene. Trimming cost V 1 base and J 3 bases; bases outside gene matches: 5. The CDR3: CASSQGGTAYTGELFF. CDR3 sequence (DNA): TGTGCCAGCAGCCAAGGAGGGACAGCCTACACCGGGGAGCTGTTTTTT.

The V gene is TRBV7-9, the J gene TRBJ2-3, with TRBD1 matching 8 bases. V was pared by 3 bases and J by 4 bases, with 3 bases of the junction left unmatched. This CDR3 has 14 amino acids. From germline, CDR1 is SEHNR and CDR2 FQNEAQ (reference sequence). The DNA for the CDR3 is TGTGCCAGCAGCTTTGAGACAGGGGCAGATACGCAGTATTTT. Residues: CASSFETGADTQYF.